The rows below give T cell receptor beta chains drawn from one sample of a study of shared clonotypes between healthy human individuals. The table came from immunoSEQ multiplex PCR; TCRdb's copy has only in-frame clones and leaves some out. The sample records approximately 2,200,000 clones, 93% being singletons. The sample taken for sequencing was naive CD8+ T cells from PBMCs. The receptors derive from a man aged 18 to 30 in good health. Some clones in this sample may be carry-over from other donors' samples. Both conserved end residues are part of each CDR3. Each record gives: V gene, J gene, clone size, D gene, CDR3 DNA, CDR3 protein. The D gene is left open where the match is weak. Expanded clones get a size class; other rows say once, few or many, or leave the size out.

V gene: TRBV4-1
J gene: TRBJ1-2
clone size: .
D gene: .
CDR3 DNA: TGCGCCAGCAGCCAAGATAGGGGCTATGGCTACACCTTC
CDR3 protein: CASSQDRGYGYTF

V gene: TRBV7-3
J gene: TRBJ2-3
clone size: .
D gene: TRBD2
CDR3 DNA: TGTGCCAGCAGCTTAAATCTAGCGGGAGTTTTGAATACGCAGTATTTT
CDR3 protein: CASSLNLAGVLNTQYF

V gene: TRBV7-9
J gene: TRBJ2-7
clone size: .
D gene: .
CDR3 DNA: TGTGCCAGCAGCTTCCCGGGACCATTCTACGAGCAGTACTTC
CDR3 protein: CASSFPGPFYEQYF

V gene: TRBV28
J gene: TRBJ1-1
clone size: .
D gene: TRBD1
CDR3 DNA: TGTGCCAGCAGTTTACCCGTGGGACAGACAAACACTGAAGCTTTCTTT
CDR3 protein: CASSLPVGQTNTEAFF

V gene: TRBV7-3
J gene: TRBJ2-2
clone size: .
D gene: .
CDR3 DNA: TGTGCCAGCAGCTTAACAGCGTCTACCGGGCCGAACACCGGGGAGCTGTTTTTT
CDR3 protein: CASSLTASTGPNTGELFF

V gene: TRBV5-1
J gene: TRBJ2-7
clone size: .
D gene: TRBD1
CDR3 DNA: TGCGCCAGCAGCGGAGGACAGGGGCCATACGAGCAGTACTTC
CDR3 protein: CASSGGQGPYEQYF

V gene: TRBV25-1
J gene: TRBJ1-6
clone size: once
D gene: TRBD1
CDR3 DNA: TGTGCCAGCAGTGTCCGAGGACAGGGAACCTCACCCCTCCACTTT
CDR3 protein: CASSVRGQGTSPLHF

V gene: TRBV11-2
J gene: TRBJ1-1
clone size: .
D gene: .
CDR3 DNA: TGTGCCAGCAGCTTAGATCGAGTGGCAGGGGTCGGGGCTGAAGCTTTCTTT
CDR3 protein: CASSLDRVAGVGAEAFF

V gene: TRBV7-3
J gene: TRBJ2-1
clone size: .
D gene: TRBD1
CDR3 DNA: TGTGCCAGCAGCCCGACAGGGGACTACAATGAGCAGTTCTTC
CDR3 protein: CASSPTGDYNEQFF

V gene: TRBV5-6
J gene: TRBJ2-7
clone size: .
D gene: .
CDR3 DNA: TGTGCCAGCAGCTTGGGCGGACCCTACGAGCAGTACTTC
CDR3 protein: CASSLGGPYEQYF

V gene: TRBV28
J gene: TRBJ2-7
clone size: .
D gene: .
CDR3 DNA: TGTGCCAGCAGTATAAGACAGGCCCTTGGAGAGCAGTACTTC
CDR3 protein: CASSIRQALGEQYF

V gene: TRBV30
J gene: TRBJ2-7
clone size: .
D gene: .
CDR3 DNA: TGTGCCTGGAGTGTAACGATTTACTACGAGCAGTACTTC
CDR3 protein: CAWSVTIYYEQYF

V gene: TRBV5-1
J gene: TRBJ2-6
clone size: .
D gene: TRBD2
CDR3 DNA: TGCGCCAGCAGCTTGGTGGCTAGCGGGAGTATTGGGGCCAACGTCCTGACTTTC
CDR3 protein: CASSLVASGSIGANVLTF

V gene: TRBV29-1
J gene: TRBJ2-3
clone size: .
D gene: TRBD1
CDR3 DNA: TGCAGCGTTGAAGGATCAGGACAGGGGGCGCATTTGTACACGCAGTATTTT
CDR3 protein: CSVEGSGQGAHLYTQYF

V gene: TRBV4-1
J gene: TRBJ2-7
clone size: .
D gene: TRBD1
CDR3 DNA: TGCGCCAGCAGCCAAGACGCCACGCGGACAGGACTCTACGAGCAGTACTTC
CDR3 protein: CASSQDATRTGLYEQYF

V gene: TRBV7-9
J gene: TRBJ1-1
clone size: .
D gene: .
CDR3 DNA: TGTGCCAGCAGCTTAGCGCAGGAGACCTCTGAAGCTTTCTTT
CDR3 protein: CASSLAQETSEAFF

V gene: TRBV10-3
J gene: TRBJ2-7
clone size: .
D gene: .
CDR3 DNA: TGTGCCATCAGCTACCCCCCAGGGAGGGAGCAGTACTTC
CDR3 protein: CAISYPPGREQYF

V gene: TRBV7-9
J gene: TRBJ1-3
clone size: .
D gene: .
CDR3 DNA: TGTGCCAGCATCACCATGGGCAGCTCTGGAAACACCATATATTTT
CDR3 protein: CASITMGSSGNTIYF

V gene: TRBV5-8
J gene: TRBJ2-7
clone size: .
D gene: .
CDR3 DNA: TGTGCCAGCAGCTTGACAGGGCTCCCCCACGAGCAGTACTTC
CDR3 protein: CASSLTGLPHEQYF

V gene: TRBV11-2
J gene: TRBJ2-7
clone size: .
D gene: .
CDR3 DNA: TGTGCCAGCAGCTTAGATCCCCGCGGGACGATGACCTACGAGCAGTACTTC
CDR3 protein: CASSLDPRGTMTYEQYF

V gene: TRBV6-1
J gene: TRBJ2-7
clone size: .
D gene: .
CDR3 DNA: TGTGCCAGCAGTGCAACGAACGCAGGCGGGTACGAGCAGTACTTC
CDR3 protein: CASSATNAGGYEQYF

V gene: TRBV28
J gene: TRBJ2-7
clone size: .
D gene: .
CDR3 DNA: TGTGCCAGCTTACGAGATCTGGGACACCCCCCCTACGAGCAGTACTTC
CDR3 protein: CASLRDLGHPPYEQYF

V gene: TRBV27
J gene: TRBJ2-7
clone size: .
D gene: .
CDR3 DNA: TGTGCCAGCAGTTTATCCGCTTTCCGGGATTCCTACGAGCAGTACTTC
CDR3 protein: CASSLSAFRDSYEQYF

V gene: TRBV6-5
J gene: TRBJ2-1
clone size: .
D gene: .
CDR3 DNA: TGTGCCAGCAGTTACGAGACGGTGGGCTACAATGAGCAGTTCTTC
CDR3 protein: CASSYETVGYNEQFF

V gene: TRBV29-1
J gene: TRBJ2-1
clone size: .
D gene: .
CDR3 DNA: TGCAGCGTTGAAGGAGGCAGGGAAACCTACAATGAGCAGTTCTTC
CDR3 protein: CSVEGGRETYNEQFF

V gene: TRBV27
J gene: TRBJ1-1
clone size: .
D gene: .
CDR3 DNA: TGTGCCAACCCGGCGGGCAACATGAACACTGAAGCTTTCTTT
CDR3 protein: CANPAGNMNTEAFF

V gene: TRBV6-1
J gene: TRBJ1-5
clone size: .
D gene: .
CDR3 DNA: TGTGCCAGCAGTGAAGTGGCGGGGGAAGGCAATCAGCCCCAGCATTTT
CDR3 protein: CASSEVAGEGNQPQHF

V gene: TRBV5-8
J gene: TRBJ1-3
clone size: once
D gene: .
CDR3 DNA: TGTGCCAGCAGGGAGGGGGGCTTTGGAAACACCATATATTTT
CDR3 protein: CASREGGFGNTIYF

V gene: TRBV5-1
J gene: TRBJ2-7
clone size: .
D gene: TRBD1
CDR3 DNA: TGCGCCAGCAGCTTAAGGGACAGCGCCTACGAGCAGTACTTC
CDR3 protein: CASSLRDSAYEQYF

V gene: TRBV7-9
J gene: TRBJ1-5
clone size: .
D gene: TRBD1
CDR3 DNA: TGTGCCAGCAGCTTAGAAACAGGGGATCAGCCCCAGCATTTT
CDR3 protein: CASSLETGDQPQHF

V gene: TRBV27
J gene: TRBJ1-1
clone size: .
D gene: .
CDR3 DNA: TGTGCCAGCAGTTTTTGGGCCGGAGTGAACACTGAAGCTTTCTTT
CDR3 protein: CASSFWAGVNTEAFF

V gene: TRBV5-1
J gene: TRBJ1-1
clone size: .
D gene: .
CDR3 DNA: TGCGCCAGCAGCGCCCGGGGATTTGAAGCTTTCTTT
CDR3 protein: CASSARGFEAFF